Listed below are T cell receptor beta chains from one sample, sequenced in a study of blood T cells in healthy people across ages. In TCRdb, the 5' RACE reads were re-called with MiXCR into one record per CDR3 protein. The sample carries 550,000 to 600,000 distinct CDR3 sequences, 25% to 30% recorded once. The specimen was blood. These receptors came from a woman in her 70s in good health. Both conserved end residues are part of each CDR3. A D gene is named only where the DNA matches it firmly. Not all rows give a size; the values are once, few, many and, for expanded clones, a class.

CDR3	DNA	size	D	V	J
CASSGQGAGEQPQHF	TGTGCCAGCAGTGGACAGGGGGCAGGAGAACAGCCCCAGCATTTT	few	TRBD1	TRBV6-2/TRBV6-3	TRBJ1-5
CASSQDSWETQYF	TGTGCCAGCAGCCAAGATAGCTGGGAGACCCAGTACTTC	-	-	TRBV3-1	TRBJ2-5
CASSQQGSGYGYTF	TGCGCCAGCAGCCAACAGGGTTCGGGCTATGGCTACACCTTC	few	-	TRBV4-3	TRBJ1-2
CASSQGRSSGGPYSTDTQYF	TGTGCCAGCAGCCAAGGGAGGTCTAGCGGGGGGCCTTACAGCACAGATACGCAGTATTTT	-	TRBD2	TRBV4-2	TRBJ2-3
CSVEGISGVVPSTDTQYF	TGCAGCGTTGAAGGAATTAGCGGGGTAGTACCTAGCACAGATACGCAGTATTTT	few	TRBD2	TRBV29-1	TRBJ2-3
CASSDGVTDTQYF	TGCGCCAGCAGTGACGGGGTCACAGATACGCAGTATTTT	few	-	TRBV5-1	TRBJ2-3
CASSPTGRTEAFF	TGTGCCAGCAGCCCCACAGGGCGGACTGAAGCTTTCTTT	few	-	TRBV12-3/TRBV12-4	TRBJ1-1
CASSQERAGAAETDTQYF	TGTGCCAGCAGCCAAGAACGAGCGGGGGCCGCAGAGACAGATACGCAGTATTTT	-	TRBD2	TRBV3-1	TRBJ2-3
CASRKRSGLADEQFF	TGTGCCAGCAGGAAGCGATCGGGACTAGCAGACGAGCAGTTCTTC	few	TRBD2	TRBV7-8	TRBJ2-1
CASSALQGGGEQFF	TGTGCCAGCAGCGCCCTACAAGGGGGGGGTGAGCAGTTCTTC	-	-	TRBV9	TRBJ2-1
CASSGSGGATQETQYF	TGTGCCAGCAGTGGCAGCGGGGGGGCGACCCAAGAGACCCAGTACTTC	many	TRBD2	TRBV2	TRBJ2-5
CASSQVSQPGDTQYF	TGTGCCAGCAGCCAAGTCAGCCAGCCGGGAGATACGCAGTATTTT	-	-	TRBV4-2	TRBJ2-3
CASSLTGANYNEQFF	TGTGCCAGCAGCTTAACGGGGGCCAACTACAATGAGCAGTTCTTC	few	-	TRBV7-3	TRBJ2-1
CASSAGRGYNEQFF	TGCGCCAGCAGCGCGGGTAGGGGATACAATGAGCAGTTCTTC	few	-	TRBV5-1	TRBJ2-1
CSAQLAGGTDTQYF	TGCAGTGCGCAACTAGCGGGAGGGACAGATACGCAGTATTTT	-	TRBD2	TRBV20-1	TRBJ2-3
CASSLKGADTEAFF	TGCGCCAGCAGCTTGAAGGGTGCGGACACTGAAGCTTTCTTT	few	-	TRBV5-1	TRBJ1-1
CASSSGRGVNTEAFF	TGCGCCAGCAGCTCAGGTCGAGGCGTGAACACTGAAGCTTTCTTT	-	-	TRBV5-1	TRBJ1-1
CASSLVTGNNEKLFF	TGTGCCAGCAGCTTAGTGACGGGAAACAATGAAAAACTGTTTTTT	-	-	TRBV7-2	TRBJ1-4
CASSRGTGYDYGYTF	TGCGCCAGCAGCCGGGGGACAGGGTATGACTATGGCTATACCTTC	-	TRBD1	TRBV5-1	TRBJ1-2
CASSLHGTGNYEQYF	TGTGCCAGCAGTTTGCACGGGACAGGGAATTACGAGCAGTACTTC	few	TRBD1	TRBV12-3/TRBV12-4	TRBJ2-7
CASSGQGFETQYF	TGCGCCAGCAGCGGACAGGGATTCGAGACCCAGTACTTC	-	TRBD1	TRBV5-1	TRBJ2-5
CASSYSGRGEKLFF	TGTGCCAGCAGTTACTCCGGCAGAGGCGAAAAACTGTTTTTT	many	-	TRBV6-5	TRBJ1-4
CASSRGTGGSAEAFF	TGTGCCAGCAGCCGCGGGACAGGGGGATCGGCTGAAGCTTTCTTT	few	TRBD1	TRBV7-2	TRBJ1-1
CSATAGGEKLFF	TGCAGTGCAACGGCAGGGGGAGAAAAACTGTTTTTT	few	TRBD1	TRBV20-1	TRBJ1-4
CASSWTTGGSPLHF	TGTGCCAGCAGCTGGACTACTGGGGGTTCACCCCTCCACTTT	many	-	TRBV7-9	TRBJ1-6
CASSPITYEQYF	TGTGCCAGCAGCCCCATTACCTACGAGCAGTACTTC	few	-	TRBV7-2	TRBJ2-7
CAISERSSSTDTQYF	TGTGCCATCAGCGAGCGGAGCTCTAGCACAGATACGCAGTATTTT	few	-	TRBV10-3	TRBJ2-3
CASRGGDEQFF	TGTGCCAGCAGAGGGGGGGATGAGCAGTTCTTC	-	-	TRBV6-5	TRBJ2-1
CASSPQTAPGGGYGYTF	TGTGCCAGCAGCCCCCAAACCGCTCCAGGGGGGGGCTATGGCTACACCTTC	few	TRBD1	TRBV7-2	TRBJ1-2
CASSLEPFSKNNSPLHF	TGCGCCAGCAGCTTGGAACCTTTCAGCAAGAATAATTCACCCCTCCACTTT	-	-	TRBV5-1	TRBJ1-6
CASSYRGNYEQYF	TGTGCCAGCAGCTACAGGGGGAACTACGAGCAGTACTTC	-	TRBD1	TRBV14	TRBJ2-7
CASSLTTGGVGNQPQHF	TGTGCCAGCAGCTTAACGACAGGGGGGGTCGGCAATCAGCCCCAGCATTTT	-	TRBD1	TRBV7-3	TRBJ1-5
CASSYAISYEQYF	TGTGCCAGCAGTTACGCTATCTCCTACGAGCAGTACTTC	-	-	TRBV6-6	TRBJ2-7
CSARVTGAGVVGEQFF	TGCAGTGCTAGAGTAACAGGAGCGGGGGTTGTGGGGGAGCAGTTCTTC	many	TRBD2	TRBV20-1	TRBJ2-1
CATSDSRRGNTETQYF	TGTGCCACCAGTGACTCCCGACGTGGCAACACAGAGACCCAGTACTTC	many	-	TRBV24-1	TRBJ2-5
CASRGAGGDYEQYF	TGTGCCAGCAGAGGTGCAGGGGGAGATTACGAGCAGTACTTC	few	TRBD1	TRBV12-3/TRBV12-4	TRBJ2-7
CSVEGPTGGDEKLFF	TGCAGCGTTGAGGGACCGACAGGGGGCGACGAAAAACTGTTTTTT	-	TRBD1	TRBV29-1	TRBJ1-4
CASSWTGGSFYEQYF	TGTGCCAGCAGCTGGACAGGGGGATCATTCTACGAGCAGTACTTC	-	TRBD1	TRBV7-3	TRBJ2-7
CASSPLGGVRTQYF	TGTGCCAGCAGCCCCCTAGGGGGGGTACGGACCCAGTACTTC	many	-	TRBV7-2	TRBJ2-5
CSAGPPGASNYGYTF	TGCAGTGCTGGGCCGCCAGGGGCATCGAACTATGGCTACACCTTC	-	-	TRBV20-1	TRBJ1-2
CAWFSLNTGELFF	TGTGCCTGGTTTAGTTTGAACACCGGGGAGCTGTTTTTT	once	-	TRBV30	TRBJ2-2
CATSDLGLDNQYEQYF	TGTGCCACCAGTGATTTAGGCTTGGACAACCAATACGAGCAGTACTTC	-	-	TRBV24-1	TRBJ2-7